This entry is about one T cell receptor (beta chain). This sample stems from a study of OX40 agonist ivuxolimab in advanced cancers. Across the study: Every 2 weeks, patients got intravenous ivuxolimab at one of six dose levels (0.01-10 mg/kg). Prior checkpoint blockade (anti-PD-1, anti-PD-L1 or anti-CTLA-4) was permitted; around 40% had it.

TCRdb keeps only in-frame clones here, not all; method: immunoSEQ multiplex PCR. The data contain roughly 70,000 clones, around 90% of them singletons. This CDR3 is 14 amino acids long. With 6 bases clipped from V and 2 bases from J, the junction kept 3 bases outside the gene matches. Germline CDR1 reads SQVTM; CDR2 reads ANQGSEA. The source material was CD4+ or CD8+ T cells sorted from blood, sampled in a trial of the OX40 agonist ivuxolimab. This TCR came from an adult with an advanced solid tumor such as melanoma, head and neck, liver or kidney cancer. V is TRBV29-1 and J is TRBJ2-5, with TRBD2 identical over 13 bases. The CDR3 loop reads CSVTGLAGQETQYF. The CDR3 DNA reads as TGCAGCGTCACGGGACTAGCGGGGCAAGAGACCCAGTACTTC.